This passage covers 20 T cell receptor beta chains from one sample sequenced in a study of T cells in localized non-small cell lung cancer. Profiled with immunoSEQ multiplex PCR; TCRdb holds only in-frame clones, not every one. The repertoire consists of roughly 36,000 clones, with around 79% occurring once and the leading ten covering under 45%. Sequences were derived from PBMCs, sampled before any cancer treatment. Every receptor here comes from a woman aged 40 to 75 with stage II squamous cell lung carcinoma.

CDR3: CASSLWGQEGGRAKNIQYF. Here the CDR3 DNA reads TGTGCCAGCAGTTTGTGGGGACAGGAGGGAGGCCGGGCCAAAAACATTCAGTACTTC. The chain employs TRBV28 and TRBJ2-4; 8 bases map to TRBD1. The J segment lost 1 base and the V segment lost 3 bases, leaving 14 bases of the junction unmatched. This CDR3 is built from 19 residues. Per the germline V gene, CDR1 is MDHEN and CDR2 is SYDVKM.

This rearrangement joins TRBV27 to TRBJ2-1, with 9 bases fitting TRBD1. Germline V gene data show CDR1 as MNHEY and CDR2 as SMNVEV (reference sequence). This CDR3 has 13 amino acids. The V gene end was trimmed by 11 bases and the J gene end by 0 bases; junction bases not matched to a gene: 2. As DNA, the CDR3 is TGTGCCGGGGGACAGGGCTCCTACAATGAGCAGTTCTTC. Translated: CAGGQGSYNEQFF.

This rearrangement joins TRBV19 to TRBJ2-5; tentatively, D is TRBD1 (6 bases). The CDR3 runs 13 residues. In germline, CDR1 is LNHDA, CDR2 SQIVND (reference sequence). The ends were cut back, 3 bases at V and 4 bases at J, with 9 bases in the middle. The CDR3 sequence: CASSITGLETQYF. DNA for the CDR3: TGTGCCAGTAGTATCACAGGGTTAGAGACCCAGTACTTC.

The rearrangement links TRBV7-9 to TRBJ1-2, with D uncertain. The CDR3 totals 13 residues. Germline-derived CDR1 and CDR2 are SEHNR and FQNEAQ (reference sequence). V was pared by 5 bases and J by 4 bases, with 11 bases between. The CDR3 loop is CASSPDGRYGYTF. The CDR3 region has the DNA TGTGCCAGCAGCCCGGATGGTCGCTATGGCTACACCTTC.

V is TRBV5-1 and J is TRBJ1-2; 9 bases match TRBD1. Looked up from germline, CDR1 is SGHRS and CDR2 is YFSETQ. Trimming at V came to 1 base and at J to 6 bases, leaving 7 bases not matched to a gene. The CDR3 is 15 residues long. CDR3 in amino acids: CASSLFGQGTNGYTF. The CDR3 DNA reads as TGCGCCAGCAGCTTGTTCGGACAGGGGACGAATGGCTACACCTTC.

The chain recombines TRBV7-9 with TRBJ2-7; D call uncertain. CDR1 and CDR2 (germline): SEHNR, FQNEAQ (reference sequence). V was shortened by 6 bases and J by 1 base, with 4 bases between the two germline ends. There are 11 residues in the CDR3. Here the CDR3 DNA reads TGTGCCAGCAGTCCTTCCTACGAGCAGTACTTC. This sequence encodes CASSPSYEQYF.

This clone is termed medium-sized. This chain joins TRBV6-5 and TRBJ2-7; TRBD1 matches 9 bases. With 2 bases clipped from V and 2 bases from J, the junction kept 4 bases outside the gene matches. From germline, CDR1 is MNHEY and CDR2 SVGAGI. The CDR3 has 15 residues. The CDR3: CASSYHGQGTYEQYF. Here the CDR3 DNA reads TGTGCCAGCAGTTACCACGGACAGGGGACCTACGAGCAGTACTTC.

This chain joins TRBV6-5 and TRBJ2-7; tentatively, D is TRBD2 (5 bases). Germline V gene sequence: CDR1 MNHEY, CDR2 SVGAGI. Deletions cut 9 bases from V and 6 bases from J, with 12 bases between. This CDR3 region has 11 residues. In DNA form, the CDR3 reads TGTGCCAGGAAAAGGAGGACCGAGCAGTACGTC. Its protein is CARKRRTEQYV.

The chain joins TRBV27 to TRBJ2-1, with a weak D call TRBD2 (5 bases). The germline CDR1 and CDR2 sequences are MNHEY and SMNVEV (reference sequence). The CDR3 runs to 14 residues. V lost 8 bases and J 1 base, leaving 12 bases between the germline ends. This CDR3 is CASPGWESYNEQFF. In nucleotides, the CDR3 is TGTGCCAGCCCCGGTTGGGAGTCCTACAATGAGCAGTTCTTC.

This rearrangement joins TRBV25-1 to TRBJ2-5; perhaps TRBD2 as D (5 bases). The CDR3 has 13 residues. V was cut by 3 bases and J by 3 bases, with 8 bases left in between. Germline loops: CDR1 MGHDK, CDR2 SYGVNS. CDR3 in DNA: TGTGCCAGCAGTGATTGGACTGAAGAGACCCAGTACTTC. Residues: CASSDWTEETQYF.

This clone was observed a few times. The gene calls are TRBV6-1 and TRBJ1-4; no definite D call. Per the germline V gene, CDR1 is MNHNS and CDR2 is SASEGT. This CDR3 comprises 16 residues. Trimming shortened V by 4 bases and J by 0 bases, and 12 bases separated the two germline ends. The CDR3 bases are TGTGCCAGCAGTGGACACCCTTTTCCAACTAATGAAAAACTGTTTTTT. It yields the protein CASSGHPFPTNEKLFF.

The V call is TRBV5-1, the J call TRBJ1-4; D gene unclear. This CDR3 is built from 14 residues. The ends were cut back, 0 bases at V and 0 bases at J, with 3 bases in the middle. Germline lookup yields CDR1 SGHRS and CDR2 YFSETQ. Here the CDR3 reads CASSLGTTNEKLFF. CDR3 bases: TGCGCCAGCAGCTTGGGTACAACTAATGAAAAACTGTTTTTT.

The CDR3 is CASSSPRDRGVQPQHF. CDR3 sequence (DNA): TGTGCCAGCAGCTCACCTCGGGACAGGGGAGTCCAGCCCCAGCATTTT. V and J are TRBV7-2 and TRBJ1-5, with TRBD1 identical over 10 bases. Germline V gives CDR1 SGHTA, CDR2 FQGNSA. The ends lost 4 bases at V and 7 bases at J; junction bases unmatched: 10. The CDR3 loop spans 16 amino acids. Filled out from reference TRBV7-2 and TRBJ1-5, the complete variable domain reads GAGVSQSPSNKVTEKGKDVELRCDPISGHTALYWYRQSLGQGLEFLIYFQGNSAPDKSGLPSDRFSAERTGGSVSTLTIQRTQQEDSAVYLCASSSPRDRGVQPQHFGDGTRLSIL.

The chain employs TRBV5-1 and TRBJ1-1; 8 bases line up with TRBD1. Germline loops: CDR1 SGHRS, CDR2 YFSETQ. The CDR3 extends over 12 amino acids. V shed 4 bases and J 11 bases; nucleotides not matched to a gene: 7. The CDR3 coding sequence is TGCGCCAGCAGCACGGGACAGGCTGTGGCTTTCTTT. It is translated as CASSTGQAVAFF.

V is TRBV27 and J is TRBJ2-5; D is unresolved. The CDR3 has 13 amino acids. The germline V gene encodes CDR1 MNHEY and CDR2 SMNVEV (reference sequence). V was shortened by 6 bases and J by 5 bases, with 13 bases between the two germline ends. The CDR3 loop is CASSTRPQETQYF. In DNA, the CDR3 is TGTGCCAGCAGCACCCGACCCCAGGAGACCCAGTACTTC.

Within the sample, this clone is large. CDR3 DNA: TGTGCCAGCAGCCCCGGACAGGGGTACTCCTACAATGAGCAGTTCTTC. Translated, it gives CASSPGQGYSYNEQFF. This chain links TRBV11-3 with TRBJ2-1; the match to TRBD1 covers 9 bases. The V and J ends lost 5 bases and 0 bases, in that order; junction bases with no gene match: 5. Germline V gene data show CDR1 as SGHNT and CDR2 as YENEEA. The length of the CDR3 is 16 residues.

This clone was seen a few times. The CDR3 spells CASSGLAGDGDTQYF. The CDR3 bases are TGTGCCAGCAGCGGACTAGCGGGAGATGGAGATACGCAGTATTTT. The J gene is TRBJ2-3, the V gene TRBV11-1; TRBD2 aligns across 13 bases. There are 15 residues in the CDR3. Per the germline V gene, CDR1 is SGHAT and CDR2 is FQDESV (reference sequence). J lost 5 bases, V lost 5 bases, and 4 bases had no gene match. The full variable domain, its missing parts supplied by reference TRBV11-1 and TRBJ2-3, is EAEVAQSPRYKITEKSQAVAFWCDPISGHATLYWYRQILGQGPELLVQFQDESVVDDSQLPKDRFSAERLKGVDSTLKIQPAELGDSAMYLCASSGLAGDGDTQYFGPGTRLTVL.

The chain employs TRBV13 and TRBJ2-3, with D perhaps TRBD1 or TRBD2 (5 bases each). The CDR3 is 15 amino acids. The V and J ends lost 5 bases and 0 bases respectively, with 12 bases between them. Germline CDR1 PRHDT, CDR2 FYEKMQ (reference sequence). The CDR3 nucleotides are TGTGCCAGCAGCGACGGGGACGGTAGCACAGATACGCAGTATTTT. The encoded protein is CASSDGDGSTDTQYF.

A single count supports this clone. V and J are TRBV27 and TRBJ2-3; maybe TRBD2 (7 bases). Germline-derived CDR1 and CDR2 are MNHEY and SMNVEV (reference sequence). CDR3 size: 15 residues. Trimming cost V 8 bases and J 8 bases, with 23 bases left between them. CDR3 nucleotides: TGTGCCAGCCTATCCCTAGCGGTACGCAGGGGTACGCAGTATTTT. Its translation: CASLSLAVRRGTQYF.

This clone has only a few counts. J is TRBJ2-5 and V is TRBV6-6, with D uncertain. In germline, CDR1 is MNHNY, CDR2 SVGAGI (reference sequence). The V and J ends lost 2 bases and 4 bases respectively, with 8 bases between them. This CDR3 spans 13 amino acids. The CDR3 loop is CASSYVPRETQYF. The DNA of the CDR3 is TGTGCCAGCAGTTACGTACCTAGAGAGACCCAGTACTTC.